This passage covers 26 T cell receptor beta chains from one sample sequenced in a study of response to subunit inactivated influenza vaccine (dated 2018 in TCRdb). The library was generated by RT-PCR. Instrument on record: Illumina HiSeq 2500. The raw public data were reprocessed by TCRdb itself: fastp quality trimming at Q25, MiXCR clonotype calling, in-frame beta chains only. Merged by CDR3 protein, the rows form single entries marked with the most common genes and DNA. Recorded for this sample are about 190,000 distinct CDR3 sequences; approximately 15% of them occurred a single time. Of the sample, about 25% falls within the top ten clones. The sequenced sample was CD8+ T cells sorted from PBMCs, obtained more than 4 days after vaccination. The receptors come from a man aged 45 to 65 who received an inactivated influenza vaccine. Donor details come from another sample of the same person, matched by shared clones.

This clonotype was seen a few times. V and J are TRBV6-1 and TRBJ1-2; D perhaps matches TRBD1 (5 bases). In germline, CDR1 is MNHNS, CDR2 SASEGT. The CDR3 extends over 13 amino acids. The V end lost 10 bases, the J end lost 3 bases, and 15 bases lay between the germline ends. The DNA of the CDR3 is TGTGCCACCCGGGACCCAACTGACTATGGCTACACCTTC. Protein product: CATRDPTDYGYTF.

This clonotype has a handful of counts. The V call is TRBV20-1, the J call TRBJ2-7; unclear D gene. V lost 3 bases to trimming and J lost 4 bases, with 10 bases between them. The germline V gene encodes CDR1 DFQATT and CDR2 SNEGSKA (reference sequence). The CDR3 runs 12 residues. Written as DNA, the CDR3 is TGCAGTGCTAGGGGTTGGCGTTACGAGCAGTACTTC. Translated, it gives CSARGWRYEQYF.

This clonotype showed up just a few times. J is TRBJ2-2 and V is TRBV27, with 8 bases fitting TRBD1. The CDR3 has 14 residues. Germline V lookup: CDR1 MNHEY, CDR2 SMNVEV (reference sequence). Losses at the gene ends were 5 bases for V and 9 bases for J; bases not matched to a gene: 8. CDR3 DNA sequence: TGTGCCAGCAGTATGACAGGGGCCTTACGGGAGCTGTTTTTT. Protein sequence: CASSMTGALRELFF.

This clonotype was recorded a few times. The chain recombines TRBV11-2 with TRBJ1-1, with D unclear. This CDR3 comprises 13 residues. Between the trimmed V and J ends, which lost 5 bases and 5 bases, there was a span of 12 bases. CDR1 SGHAT and CDR2 FQNNGV come from the germline V gene. CDR3 amino acids: CASSPPGRTEAFF. In DNA, the CDR3 is TGTGCCAGCAGCCCCCCGGGGAGGACTGAAGCTTTCTTT. Combining the CDR3 with reference TRBV11-2 and TRBJ1-1 gives the whole variable domain EAGVAQSPRYKIIEKRQSVAFWCNPISGHATLYWYQQILGQGPKLLIQFQNNGVVDDSQLPKDRFSAERLKGVDSTLKIQPAKLEDSAVYLCASSPPGRTEAFFGQGTRLTVV.

This clonotype was seen a handful of times. The V gene is TRBV29-1, the J gene TRBJ2-5; D is undetermined. The V end lost 3 bases, the J end lost 7 bases, and 6 bases lay between the germline ends. CDR1 SQVTM and CDR2 ANQGSEA come from the germline V gene. The CDR3 runs to 10 residues. This chain's CDR3 is CSVEMGTQYF. The DNA of the CDR3 is TGCAGCGTTGAGATGGGGACCCAGTACTTC.

This clonotype has at least ten counts. The gene calls are TRBV4-3 and TRBJ2-2; 8 nucleotides align to TRBD2. CDR1 and CDR2 (germline): LGHNA, YSLEER. The CDR3 spans 16 residues. The J segment lost 4 bases and the V segment lost 1 base, leaving 5 bases of the junction unmatched. The CDR3 here is CASSQGSGSSTGELFF. CDR3 nucleotide sequence: TGCGCCAGCAGCCAAGGAAGCGGGAGTAGCACCGGGGAGCTGTTTTTT.

The DNA of the CDR3 is TGTGCCAGCAGTTTCGGGACGAAGAACACCGGGGAGCTGTTTTTT. Translating gives CASSFGTKNTGELFF. The chain carries TRBV6-5 and TRBJ2-2, with D perhaps matching TRBD1 or TRBD2 (5 bases each). The CDR3 is 15 residues long. Trimming stripped 4 bases from V and 1 base from J, with 10 bases between. In germline, CDR1 is MNHEY, CDR2 SVGAGI.

This clonotype came up a few times. The chain couples TRBV19 to TRBJ2-5; no clear D gene. Germline V gives CDR1 LNHDA, CDR2 SQIVND (reference sequence). V lost 6 bases and J lost 3, with 20 bases in between. This CDR3 is built from 16 residues. CDR3 in amino acids: CASSPLAAVTKETQYF. CDR3 coding DNA: TGTGCCAGTAGCCCCCTTGCGGCGGTTACGAAAGAGACCCAGTACTTC.

The gene calls are TRBV2 and TRBJ2-5; D is perhaps TRBD1 (7 bases). Germline CDR1 is SNHLY and CDR2 is FYNNEI. The ends were cut back, 6 bases at V and 2 bases at J, with 13 bases in the middle. This CDR3 region has 14 residues. The CDR3 loop reads CASRGPGGQETQYF. The CDR3 DNA sequence: TGTGCCAGCAGAGGCCCAGGGGGGCAAGAGACCCAGTACTTC.

V is TRBV2 and J is TRBJ2-7; D is unresolved. Deletions cut 1 base from V and 3 bases from J, with 7 bases between. The V gene's germline CDR1 is SNHLY and CDR2 FYNNEI. This CDR3 has 13 amino acids. The CDR3 DNA reads TGTGCCAGCAGTGAAGTACCCAACTACGAGCAGTACTTC. This gives the protein CASSEVPNYEQYF. Variable domain in full (rest from reference TRBV2 and TRBJ2-7): EPEVTQTPSHQVTQMGQEVILRCVPISNHLYFYWYRQILGQKVEFLVSFYNNEISEKSEIFDDQFSVERPDGSNFTLKIRSTKLEDSAMYFCASSEVPNYEQYFGPGTRLTVT.

The chain uses TRBV7-8 and TRBJ2-5; D gene unclear. The CDR3 extends over 13 amino acids. V gave up 1 base and J gave up 4 bases, with 7 bases separating them. Germline values: CDR1 SGHVS, CDR2 FQNEAQ. CDR3 bases: TGTGCCAGCAGCTTAGATTTCCCAGAGACCCAGTACTTC. It translates to CASSLDFPETQYF.

The J gene is TRBJ1-2, the V gene TRBV12-3 or TRBV12-4; perhaps TRBD1 as D (6 bases). The CDR3 totals 12 residues. Trimming took off 3 bases at V and 7 bases at J, with 9 bases between the two ends. DNA for the CDR3: TGTGCCAGCAGTTTCGAGGGGGGTGGCTACACCTTC. Translation: CASSFEGGGYTF.

This clonotype showed up just a few times. The rearrangement links TRBV6-5 to TRBJ1-5; no definite D call. Trimming stripped 3 bases from V and 6 bases from J, with 9 bases between. Per germline, CDR1 MNHEY and CDR2 SVGAGI. This CDR3 comprises 13 residues. CDR3 amino acids: CASSYTLSQPQHF. The CDR3 bases are TGTGCCAGCAGTTATACCCTCAGTCAGCCCCAGCATTTT.

In its sample, this clonotype was seen a few times. This chain links TRBV27 with TRBJ2-1; 10 nucleotides line up with TRBD2. Germline V gene lookup returns CDR1 MNHEY and CDR2 SMNVEV (reference sequence). CDR3 length: 18 amino acids. Losses at the gene ends were 6 bases for V and 3 bases for J; bases not matched to a gene: 14. The CDR3 region has the DNA TGTGCCAGCAGCCCCCTGGGCCCTACTAGCGGGATCTACAATGAGCAGTTCTTC. Translation gives CASSPLGPTSGIYNEQFF.

This clonotype has more than one count but fewer than ten. The V and J genes are TRBV28 and TRBJ2-7; TRBD1 matches 9 bases. CDR3 length: 17 residues. V lost 1 base and J lost 7; bases outside the gene matches: 14. The germline V gene encodes CDR1 MDHEN and CDR2 SYDVKM. CDR3 coding DNA: TGTGCCAGCAGTTTATTGCAGCGGACAGGGGCCGGGGGAGAGCAGTACTTC. Translation gives CASSLLQRTGAGGEQYF.

This sequence joins TRBV29-1 and TRBJ2-5, with D perhaps TRBD1 (6 bases). In germline, CDR1 is SQVTM, CDR2 ANQGSEA. Trimming took 4 bases from V and 0 from J, leaving 12 bases between them. This CDR3 comprises 14 residues. In DNA, the CDR3 is TGCAGCGTTGGCGGACAGATGTACCAAGAGACCCAGTACTTC. Amino acids: CSVGGQMYQETQYF.

This clonotype has just one count. The chain has TRBV30 and TRBJ1-5; weak D call: TRBD1 (6 bases). The ends were cut back, 4 bases at V and 4 bases at J, with 8 bases in the middle. Germline assignment: CDR1 GTSNPN and CDR2 SVGIG (reference sequence). CDR3 length: 12 residues. The CDR3 sequence: CAWNQGNQPQHF. Written as DNA, the CDR3 is TGTGCCTGGAATCAGGGGAATCAGCCCCAGCATTTT.

Ten or more counts support this clonotype. The chain has TRBV4-3 and TRBJ2-7; 10 bases are a match to TRBD2. The ends lost 1 base at V and 0 bases at J; junction bases unmatched: 3. CDR3 size: 16 residues. Germline loops: CDR1 LGHNA, CDR2 YSLEER. The CDR3: CASSQGPSGSSYEQYF. The CDR3 coding sequence is TGCGCCAGCAGCCAAGGACCTAGCGGGAGCTCCTACGAGCAGTACTTC.

The chain employs TRBV5-1 and TRBJ2-7, with 10 bases fitting TRBD2. The germline CDR1 and CDR2 sequences are SGHRS and YFSETQ. V shed 3 bases and J 2 bases; nucleotides not matched to a gene: 5. This CDR3 is 15 amino acids long. The CDR3 protein is CASSSSGTSAYEQYF. The DNA of the CDR3 is TGCGCCAGCAGCTCCTCCGGGACTAGCGCCTACGAGCAGTACTTC.

This clonotype appeared a few times. This rearrangement joins TRBV4-1 to TRBJ2-2, with 7 bases fitting TRBD2. The germline gives CDR1 MGHRA, CDR2 YSYEKL. V shed 4 bases and J 0 bases; nucleotides not matched to a gene: 8. The CDR3 runs 17 residues. The CDR3 region is CASSPRGVTPNTGELFF. The CDR3 coding sequence is TGCGCCAGCAGCCCCCGGGGGGTGACCCCGAACACCGGGGAGCTGTTTTTT.

This clonotype was recorded a few times. This chain links TRBV7-6 with TRBJ2-5; 9 nucleotides match TRBD1. With 2 bases clipped from V and 4 bases from J, the junction kept 11 bases outside the gene matches. The CDR3 length is 17 residues. CDR1 is SGHVS, CDR2 FNYEAQ, per germline. CDR3 sequence (DNA): TGTGCCAGCAGCTTATTAGGGACAGGGCGAAGTGGAGAGACCCAGTACTTC. Amino acid sequence: CASSLLGTGRSGETQYF. The full variable domain, completed using reference TRBV7-6 and TRBJ2-5, is GAGVSQSPRYKVTKRGQDVALRCDPISGHVSLYWYRQALGQGPEFLTYFNYEAQQDKSGLPNDRFSAERPEGSISTLTIQRTEQRDSAMYRCASSLLGTGRSGETQYFGPGTRLLVL.

This chain uses TRBV7-9 with TRBJ2-1, with unresolved D. This CDR3 has 12 amino acids. Germline CDR1 reads SEHNR; CDR2 reads FQNEAQ (reference sequence). Trimming took 5 bases from V and 4 from J, leaving 6 bases between them. CDR3 bases: TGTGCCAGCAGCACGAGGTACAATGAGCAGTTCTTC. It translates to CASSTRYNEQFF. Looking up the rest from reference TRBV7-9 and TRBJ2-1 gives the full variable domain: DTGVSQNPRHKITKRGQNVTFRCDPISEHNRLYWYRQTLGQGPEFLTYFQNEAQLEKSRLLSDRFSAERPKGSFSTLEIQRTEQGDSAMYLCASSTRYNEQFFGPGTRLTVL.

This clonotype showed up many times. The gene calls are TRBV7-6 and TRBJ1-5; 9 bases match TRBD1. This CDR3 is built from 17 residues. Trimming at V came to 1 base and at J to 5 bases, leaving 9 bases not matched to a gene. The germline gives CDR1 SGHVS, CDR2 FNYEAQ. The CDR3 loop is CASSLGTGGPLDQPQHF. The CDR3 DNA reads as TGTGCCAGCAGCTTAGGTACAGGGGGCCCCCTGGATCAGCCCCAGCATTTT.

V gene TRBV15 combines with J gene TRBJ2-1; TRBD2 matches at 9 bases. The junction had 13 bases not matched to a gene; V was cut back by 0 bases and J by 7 bases. Germline CDR1 LNHNV, CDR2 YYDKDF (reference sequence). The CDR3 contains 18 residues. In DNA form, the CDR3 reads TGTGCCACCAGCAGAGATTTCTTAGTAGCGGGAGAGGTTAATGAGCAGTTCTTC. Translation: CATSRDFLVAGEVNEQFF.

This clonotype was recorded a few times. The genes are TRBV7-2 and TRBJ1-2; no definite D call. With 5 bases removed from V and 2 bases from J, the gap between germline ends came to 18 bases. Germline V lookup: CDR1 SGHTA, CDR2 FQGNSA. The CDR3 consists of 16 residues. The CDR3 loop is CASSTPGPVGNYGYTF. The CDR3 DNA reads as TGTGCCAGCAGCACCCCGGGTCCGGTGGGAAACTATGGCTACACCTTC. The full variable domain, rest sourced from reference TRBV7-2 and TRBJ1-2, is GAGVSQSPSNKVTEKGKDVELRCDPISGHTALYWYRQSLGQGLEFLIYFQGNSAPDKSGLPSDRFSAERTGGSVSTLTIQRTQQEDSAVYLCASSTPGPVGNYGYTFGSGTRLTVV.

This chain links TRBV12-3 or TRBV12-4 with TRBJ1-4; D not certain. CDR3 length equals 15 residues. The V and J ends lost 2 bases and 5 bases respectively, with 12 bases between them. In DNA, the CDR3 is TGTGCCAGCAGTTTATCTTCGCGAGGGAATGAAAAACTGTTTTTT. Its translation: CASSLSSRGNEKLFF.